Included here is one T cell receptor (beta chain) sequence, with context. Per the study methods: For nucleated cells, counts were estimated from reference gene primer amplification. Data came from immunoSEQ multiplex PCR; TCRdb stores just in-frame clones and leaves some out. V and J calls and clone size are those listed in that table; D and trimming were worked out from the DNA. The data contain 150,000 or so clones, around 78% of them seen just once; the ten biggest clones take up about 1.8%. The data belong to a study of blood T cell repertoires in COVID-19. Study as a whole: Acute-phase and convalescent COVID-19 samples originated in the United States, Italy and Spain. Sources were T cells, B-cell-depleted T cells, or PBMCs; the material itself was cDNA or gDNA.

Germline CDR1 MNHEY, CDR2 SVGAGI. Trimming at V came to 0 bases and at J to 7 bases, leaving 3 bases not matched to a gene. CDR3 length: 15 amino acids. The chain links TRBV6-5 to TRBJ2-2; 9 bases match TRBD2. The sequence came from a man at least 80 years old with acute or convalescent COVID-19. The sample was peripheral blood. The CDR3: CASSYSLAGVGELFF. The CDR3 region has the DNA TGTGCCAGCAGTTACTCTTTAGCGGGGGTCGGGGAGCTGTTTTTT.